This T cell receptor beta chain was sequenced during a study of CD8+ T cells in alopecia areata. Findings of the study overall: Elevated clonality characterized lesional scalp relative to normal scalp, particularly in alopecia totalis/universalis.

This clone was counted a single time. Antigen specificity is unknown. cDNA prepared by RNA extraction and subsequent reverse transcription served as the template for sequencing. Assay: immunoSEQ multiplex PCR; the TCRdb copy retains only in-frame clones and omits some. The sample lists a few hundred thousand clones; around 65% were seen once. From germline, CDR1 is ENHRY and CDR2 SYGVKD. The CDR3 spans 13 residues. V gave up 5 bases and J gave up 5 bases; unmatched junction bases: 4. Treatment given: oral pan-JAK inhibitor, 5-10 mg twice daily. The V and J genes are TRBV10-3 and TRBJ1-2; 8 bases are shared with TRBD1. The receptor's source is a human donor with alopecia areata. The sample was CD4+ T cells sorted from blood, taken at week 44, from a patient treated with tofacitinib. In DNA form, the CDR3 reads TGTGCCATCAGTACGGACAGGGTGTATGGCTACACCTTC. This sequence encodes CAISTDRVYGYTF.